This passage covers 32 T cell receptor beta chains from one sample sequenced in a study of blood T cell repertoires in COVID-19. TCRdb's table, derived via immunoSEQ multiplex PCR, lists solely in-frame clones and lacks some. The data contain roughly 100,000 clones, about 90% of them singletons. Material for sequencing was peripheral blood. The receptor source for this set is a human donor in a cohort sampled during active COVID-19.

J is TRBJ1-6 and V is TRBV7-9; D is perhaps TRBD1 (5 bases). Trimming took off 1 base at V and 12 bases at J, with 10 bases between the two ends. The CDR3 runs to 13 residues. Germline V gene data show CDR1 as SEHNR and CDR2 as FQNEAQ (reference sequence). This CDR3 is CASSLVAGLPLHF. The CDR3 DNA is TGTGCCAGCAGCTTAGTAGCAGGGTTACCCCTCCACTTT.

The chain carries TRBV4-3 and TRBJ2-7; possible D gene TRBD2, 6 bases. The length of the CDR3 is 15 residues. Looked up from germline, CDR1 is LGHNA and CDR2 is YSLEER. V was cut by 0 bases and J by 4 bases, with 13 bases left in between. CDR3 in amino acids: CASSQEFLARYEQYF. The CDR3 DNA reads TGCGCCAGCAGCCAAGAATTTCTAGCGAGGTACGAGCAGTACTTC.

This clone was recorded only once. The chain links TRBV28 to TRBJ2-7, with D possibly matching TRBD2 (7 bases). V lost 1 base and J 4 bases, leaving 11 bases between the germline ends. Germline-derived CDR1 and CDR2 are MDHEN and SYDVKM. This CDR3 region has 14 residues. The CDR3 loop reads CASSLSGGGYEQYF. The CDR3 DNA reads TGTGCCAGCAGTTTATCGGGGGGCGGGTACGAGCAGTACTTC.

The CDR3 nucleotides read TGTGCCAGCAGTTTTAGGGGAACATACAATGAGCAGTTCTTC. This gives the protein CASSFRGTYNEQFF. This sequence joins TRBV28 and TRBJ2-1; D is possibly TRBD1 (5 bases). V lost 3 bases and J 4 bases, leaving 10 bases between the germline ends. The CDR3 covers 14 residues. The germline V gene encodes CDR1 MDHEN and CDR2 SYDVKM.

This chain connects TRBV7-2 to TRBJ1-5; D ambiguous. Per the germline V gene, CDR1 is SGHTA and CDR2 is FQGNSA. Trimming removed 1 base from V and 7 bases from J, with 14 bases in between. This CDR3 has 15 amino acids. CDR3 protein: CASSLDSGREQPQHF. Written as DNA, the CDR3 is TGTGCCAGCAGCTTAGATTCTGGGAGGGAACAGCCCCAGCATTTT.

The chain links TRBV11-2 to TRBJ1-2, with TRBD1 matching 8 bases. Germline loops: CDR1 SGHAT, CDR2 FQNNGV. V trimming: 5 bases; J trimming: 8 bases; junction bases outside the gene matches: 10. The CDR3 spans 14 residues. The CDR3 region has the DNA TGTGCCAGCAGCGCCCCGGACAGGGAAAGCGGCTACACCTTC. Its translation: CASSAPDRESGYTF. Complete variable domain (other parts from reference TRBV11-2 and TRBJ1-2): EAGVAQSPRYKIIEKRQSVAFWCNPISGHATLYWYQQILGQGPKLLIQFQNNGVVDDSQLPKDRFSAERLKGVDSTLKIQPAKLEDSAVYLCASSAPDRESGYTFGSGTRLTVV.

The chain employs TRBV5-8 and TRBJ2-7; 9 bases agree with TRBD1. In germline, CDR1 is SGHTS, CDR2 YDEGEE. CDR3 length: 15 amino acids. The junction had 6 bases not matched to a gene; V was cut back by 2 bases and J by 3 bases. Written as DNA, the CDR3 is TGTGCCAGCAGCTTTCGGACAGGGGCTATCTACGAGCAGTACTTC. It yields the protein CASSFRTGAIYEQYF. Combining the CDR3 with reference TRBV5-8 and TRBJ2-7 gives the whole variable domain EAGVTQSPTHLIKTRGQQATLRCSPISGHTSVYWYQQALGLGLQFLLWYDEGEERNRGNFPPRFSGRQFPNYSSELNVNALELEDSALYLCASSFRTGAIYEQYFGPGTRLTVT.

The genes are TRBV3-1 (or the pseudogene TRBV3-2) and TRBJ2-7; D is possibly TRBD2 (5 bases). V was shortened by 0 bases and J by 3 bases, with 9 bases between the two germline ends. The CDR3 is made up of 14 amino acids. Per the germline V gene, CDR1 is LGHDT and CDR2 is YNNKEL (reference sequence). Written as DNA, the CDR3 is TGTGCCAGCAGCCAAGACGTCCGGGGCTACGAGCAGTACTTC. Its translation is CASSQDVRGYEQYF.

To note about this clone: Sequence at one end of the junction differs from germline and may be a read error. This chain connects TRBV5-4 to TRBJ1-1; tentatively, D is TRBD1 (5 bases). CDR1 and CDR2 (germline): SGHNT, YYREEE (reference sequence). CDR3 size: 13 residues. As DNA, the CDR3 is TGTGCCAGCAGCTTGGTATTTCAGGGCGAAGTTTTCTTT. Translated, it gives CASSLVFQGEVFF.

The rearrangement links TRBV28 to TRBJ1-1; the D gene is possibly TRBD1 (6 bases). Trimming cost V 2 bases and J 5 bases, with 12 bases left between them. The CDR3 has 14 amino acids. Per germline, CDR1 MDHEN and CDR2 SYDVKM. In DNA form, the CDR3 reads TGTGCCAGCAGTTTAGGAGGGGGGGCAACTGAAGCTTTCTTT. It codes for CASSLGGGATEAFF.

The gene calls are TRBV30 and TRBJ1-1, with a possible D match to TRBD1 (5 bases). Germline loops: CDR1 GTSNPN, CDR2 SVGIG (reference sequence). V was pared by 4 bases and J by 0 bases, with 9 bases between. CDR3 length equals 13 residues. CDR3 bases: TGTGCCTGGACTAGGGGCTTGAACACTGAAGCTTTCTTT. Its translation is CAWTRGLNTEAFF.

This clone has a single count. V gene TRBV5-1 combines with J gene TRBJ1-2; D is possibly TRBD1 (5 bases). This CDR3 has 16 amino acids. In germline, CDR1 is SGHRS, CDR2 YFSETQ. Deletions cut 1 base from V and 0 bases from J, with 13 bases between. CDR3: CASSLSEAGANYGYTF. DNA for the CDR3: TGCGCCAGCAGCTTGTCCGAGGCGGGGGCTAACTATGGCTACACCTTC.

In DNA, the CDR3 is TGCGCCAGCAGCAGGGGGGACAGTAATTCACCCCTCCACTTT. Translated, it gives CASSRGDSNSPLHF. The chain links TRBV5-1 to TRBJ1-6, with 7 bases lining up with TRBD1. Per germline, CDR1 SGHRS and CDR2 YFSETQ. The V and J ends lost 4 bases and 6 bases, in that order; junction bases with no gene match: 4. CDR3 length equals 14 residues.

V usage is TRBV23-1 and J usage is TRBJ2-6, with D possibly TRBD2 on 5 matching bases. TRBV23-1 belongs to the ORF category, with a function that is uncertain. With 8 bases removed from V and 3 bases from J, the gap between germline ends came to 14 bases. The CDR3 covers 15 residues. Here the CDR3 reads CASRQAGGGANVLTF. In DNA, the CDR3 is TGCGCCAGCCGGCAGGCCGGAGGTGGGGCCAACGTCCTGACTTTC.

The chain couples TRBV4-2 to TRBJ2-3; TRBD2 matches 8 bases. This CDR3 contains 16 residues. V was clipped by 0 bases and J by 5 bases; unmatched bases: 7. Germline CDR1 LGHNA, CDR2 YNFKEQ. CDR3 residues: CASSQEGAGGRDTQYF. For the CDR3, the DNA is TGTGCCAGCAGCCAAGAGGGGGCGGGAGGCAGAGATACGCAGTATTTT.

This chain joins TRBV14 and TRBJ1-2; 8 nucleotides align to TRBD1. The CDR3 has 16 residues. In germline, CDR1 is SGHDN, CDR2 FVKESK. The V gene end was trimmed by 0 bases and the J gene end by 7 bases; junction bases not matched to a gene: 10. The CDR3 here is CASSQDFAGGVAGYTF. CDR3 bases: TGTGCCAGCAGCCAAGATTTTGCAGGGGGCGTTGCTGGCTACACCTTC.

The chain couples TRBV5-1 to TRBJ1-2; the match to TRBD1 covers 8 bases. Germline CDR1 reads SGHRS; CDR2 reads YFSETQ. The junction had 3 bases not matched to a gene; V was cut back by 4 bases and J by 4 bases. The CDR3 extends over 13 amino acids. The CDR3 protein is CASSEGTGYGYTF. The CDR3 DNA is TGCGCCAGCAGCGAAGGGACAGGCTATGGCTACACCTTC. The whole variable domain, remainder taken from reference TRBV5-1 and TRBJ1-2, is KAGVTQTPRYLIKTRGQQVTLSCSPISGHRSVSWYQQTPGQGLQFLFEYFSETQRNKGNFPGRFSGRQFSNSRSEMNVSTLELGDSALYLCASSEGTGYGYTFGSGTRLTVV.

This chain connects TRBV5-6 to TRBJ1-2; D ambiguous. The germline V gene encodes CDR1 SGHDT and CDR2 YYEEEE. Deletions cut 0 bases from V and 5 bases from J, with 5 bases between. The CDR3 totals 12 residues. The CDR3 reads CASSLGGYGYTF. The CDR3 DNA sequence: TGTGCCAGCAGCTTGGGAGGTTATGGCTACACCTTC.

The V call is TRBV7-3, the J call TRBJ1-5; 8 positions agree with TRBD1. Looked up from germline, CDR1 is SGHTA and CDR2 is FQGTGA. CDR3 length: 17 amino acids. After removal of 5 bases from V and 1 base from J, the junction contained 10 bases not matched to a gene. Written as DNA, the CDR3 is TGTGCCAGCAGCCCTTGCCAGGACAGGGAAAGCAATCAGCCCCAGCATTTT. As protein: CASSPCQDRESNQPQHF.

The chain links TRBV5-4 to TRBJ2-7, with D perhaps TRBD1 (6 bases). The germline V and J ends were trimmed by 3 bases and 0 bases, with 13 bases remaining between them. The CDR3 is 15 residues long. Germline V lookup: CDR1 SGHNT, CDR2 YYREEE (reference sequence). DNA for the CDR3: TGTGCCAGCAGCTCGACAGGCCGAAGCTCCTACGAGCAGTACTTC. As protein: CASSSTGRSSYEQYF.

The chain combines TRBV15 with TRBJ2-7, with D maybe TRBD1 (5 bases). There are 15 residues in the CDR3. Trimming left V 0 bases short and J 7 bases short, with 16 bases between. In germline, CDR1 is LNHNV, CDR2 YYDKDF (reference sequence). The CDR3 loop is CATSRDRGRAGEQYF. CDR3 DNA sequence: TGTGCCACCAGCAGAGATAGAGGCAGGGCCGGGGAGCAGTACTTC.

The CDR3 region has the DNA TGTGCCAGCACCCCTACAGGGGGAAGAGACACCATATATTTT. This translates into CASTPTGGRDTIYF. V and J are TRBV6-5 and TRBJ1-3, with TRBD1 matching 8 bases. The CDR3 covers 14 residues. V dropped 7 bases and J dropped 8; count of bases not matched to a gene: 10. Germline CDR1 is MNHEY and CDR2 is SVGAGI.

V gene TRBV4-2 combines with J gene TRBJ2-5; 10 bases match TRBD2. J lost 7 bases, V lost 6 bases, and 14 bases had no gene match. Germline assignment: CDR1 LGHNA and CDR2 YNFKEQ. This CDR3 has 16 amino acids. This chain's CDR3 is CASSGSSGSGRGTQYF. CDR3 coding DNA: TGTGCCAGCAGTGGATCTAGCGGGAGCGGTAGGGGGACCCAGTACTTC.

CDR3 DNA sequence: TGTGCCAGCAGCTTAAATCGGCAGGGTGGGGAAAAACTGTTTTTT. As protein: CASSLNRQGGEKLFF. The chain couples TRBV7-2 to TRBJ1-4, with D perhaps matching TRBD1 (5 bases). CDR1 is SGHTA and CDR2 is FQGNSA in the germline V gene. This CDR3 is 15 amino acids long. V gave up 2 bases and J gave up 8 bases, with 15 bases separating them.

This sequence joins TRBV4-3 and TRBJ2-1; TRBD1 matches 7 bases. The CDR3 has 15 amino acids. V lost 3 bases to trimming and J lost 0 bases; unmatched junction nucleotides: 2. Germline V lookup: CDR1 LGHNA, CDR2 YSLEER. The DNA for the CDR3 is TGCGCCAGCAGCCAGGACAGGACCTCCTACAATGAGCAGTTCTTC. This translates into CASSQDRTSYNEQFF.

CDR3 sequence (DNA): TGTGCCAGCTCTGGTTTTGAGGGCCGAGACTATGGCTACACCTTC. Its translation is CASSGFEGRDYGYTF. The chain links TRBV6-5 to TRBJ1-2; D remains unclear. CDR1 MNHEY and CDR2 SVGAGI come from the germline V gene. The CDR3 has 15 amino acids. Between the trimmed V and J ends, which lost 8 bases and 3 bases, there was a span of 19 bases.

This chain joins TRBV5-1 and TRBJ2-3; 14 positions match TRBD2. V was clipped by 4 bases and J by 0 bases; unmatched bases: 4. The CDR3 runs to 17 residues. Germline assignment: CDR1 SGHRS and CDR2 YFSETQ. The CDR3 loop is CASSPGLAGASTDTQYF. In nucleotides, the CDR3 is TGCGCCAGCAGCCCGGGACTAGCGGGGGCTAGCACAGATACGCAGTATTTT.

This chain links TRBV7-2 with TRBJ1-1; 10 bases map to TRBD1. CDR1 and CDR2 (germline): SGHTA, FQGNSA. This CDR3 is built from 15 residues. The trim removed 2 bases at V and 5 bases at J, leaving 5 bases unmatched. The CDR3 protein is CASSLHGQGVTEAFF. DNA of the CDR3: TGTGCCAGCAGCTTACATGGACAGGGGGTAACTGAAGCTTTCTTT.

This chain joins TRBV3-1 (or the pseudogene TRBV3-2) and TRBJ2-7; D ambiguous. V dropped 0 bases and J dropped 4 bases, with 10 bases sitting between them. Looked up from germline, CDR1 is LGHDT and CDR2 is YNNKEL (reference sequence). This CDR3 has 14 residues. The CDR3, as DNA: TGTGCCAGCAGCCAAGACCCGGGTCCATACGAGCAGTACTTC. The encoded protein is CASSQDPGPYEQYF.

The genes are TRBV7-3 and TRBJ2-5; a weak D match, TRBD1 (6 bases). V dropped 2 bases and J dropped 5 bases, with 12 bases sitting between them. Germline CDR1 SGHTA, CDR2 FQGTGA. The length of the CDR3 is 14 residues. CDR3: CASSLRPGAETQYF. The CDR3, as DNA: TGTGCCAGCAGCTTACGGCCAGGGGCGGAGACCCAGTACTTC.

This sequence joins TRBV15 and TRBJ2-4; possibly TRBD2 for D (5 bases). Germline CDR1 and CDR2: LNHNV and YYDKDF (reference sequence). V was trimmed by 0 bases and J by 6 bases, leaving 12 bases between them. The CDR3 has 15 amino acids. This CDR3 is CATSRDRRGTNIQYF. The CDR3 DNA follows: TGTGCCACCAGCAGAGACCGACGGGGTACAAACATTCAGTACTTC.

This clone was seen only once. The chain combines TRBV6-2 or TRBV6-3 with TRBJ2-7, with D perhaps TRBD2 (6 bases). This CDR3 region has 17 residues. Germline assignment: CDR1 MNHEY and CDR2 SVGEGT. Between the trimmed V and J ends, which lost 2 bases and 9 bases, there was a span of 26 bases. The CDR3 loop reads CASSYQGLKIIRAGQYF. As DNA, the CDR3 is TGTGCCAGCAGTTACCAGGGACTTAAAATTATCCGGGCTGGGCAGTACTTC.